This T cell receptor beta chain came from a study of T cell changes during pregnancy in multiple sclerosis. The CDR3 is 15 amino acids. Germline V gene lookup returns CDR1 MDHEN and CDR2 SYDVKM. J was trimmed by 6 bases and V by 3 bases; bases with no gene match: 5. Generated by immunoSEQ multiplex PCR, the TCRdb table keeps only in-frame clones and is missing some. The data hold roughly 84,000 clones, with 93% observed a single time. The clonotype originates from a female donor in good health, enrolled as a control in a pregnancy study. The chain employs TRBV28 and TRBJ2-2; 9 bases line up with TRBD1. The source was peripheral blood, collected in the third trimester of pregnancy. For the CDR3, the DNA is TGTGCCAGCAGTTTGGGGACAGGGTCTGCCGGGGAGCTGTTTTTT. Translating gives CASSLGTGSAGELFF.